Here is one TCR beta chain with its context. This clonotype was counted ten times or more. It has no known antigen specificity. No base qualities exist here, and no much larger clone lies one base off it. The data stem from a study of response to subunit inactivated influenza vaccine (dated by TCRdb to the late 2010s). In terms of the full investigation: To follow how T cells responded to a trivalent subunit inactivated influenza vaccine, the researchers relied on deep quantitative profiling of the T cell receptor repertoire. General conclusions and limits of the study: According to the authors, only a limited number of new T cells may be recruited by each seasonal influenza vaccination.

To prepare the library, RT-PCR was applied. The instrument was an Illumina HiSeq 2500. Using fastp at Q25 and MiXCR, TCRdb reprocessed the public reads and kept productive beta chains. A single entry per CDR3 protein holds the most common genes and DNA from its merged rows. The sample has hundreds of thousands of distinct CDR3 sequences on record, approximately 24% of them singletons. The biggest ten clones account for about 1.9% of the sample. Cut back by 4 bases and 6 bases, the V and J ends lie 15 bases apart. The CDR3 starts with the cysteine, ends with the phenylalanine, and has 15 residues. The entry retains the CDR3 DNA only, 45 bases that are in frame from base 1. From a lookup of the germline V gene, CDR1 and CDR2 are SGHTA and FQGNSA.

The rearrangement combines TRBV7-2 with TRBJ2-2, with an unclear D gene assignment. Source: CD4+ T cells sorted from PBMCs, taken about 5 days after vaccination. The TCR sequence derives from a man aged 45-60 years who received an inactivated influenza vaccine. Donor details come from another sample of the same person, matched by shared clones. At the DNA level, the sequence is TGTGCCAGCAGCTCCCGGGCGGTCTCCGCCGGGGAGCTGTTTTTT. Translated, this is CASSSRAVSAGELFF.